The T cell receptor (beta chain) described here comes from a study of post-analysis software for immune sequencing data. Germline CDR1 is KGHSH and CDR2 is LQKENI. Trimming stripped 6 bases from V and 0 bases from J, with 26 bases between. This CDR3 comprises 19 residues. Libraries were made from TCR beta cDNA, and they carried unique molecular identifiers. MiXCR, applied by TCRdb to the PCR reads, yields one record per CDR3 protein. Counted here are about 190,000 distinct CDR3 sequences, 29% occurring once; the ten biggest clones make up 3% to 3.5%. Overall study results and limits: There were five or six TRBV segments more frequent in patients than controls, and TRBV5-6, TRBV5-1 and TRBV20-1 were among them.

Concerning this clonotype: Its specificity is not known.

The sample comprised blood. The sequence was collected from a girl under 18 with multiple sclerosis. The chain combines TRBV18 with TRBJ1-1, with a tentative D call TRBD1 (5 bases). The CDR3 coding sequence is TGTGCCAGCTCCCCTACTTCAGGGTACGGCCAAGCGGTGAACACTGAAGCTTTCTTT. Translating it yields CASSPTSGYGQAVNTEAFF.